This T cell receptor (beta chain) was identified in a study of blood T cell repertoires in COVID-19. From germline, CDR1 is SEHNR and CDR2 FQNEAQ (reference sequence). The V segment lost 10 bases and the J segment 3 bases; nucleotides outside the gene matches: 14. This CDR3 region has 15 residues. TCRdb's table, derived via immunoSEQ multiplex PCR, lists solely in-frame clones and lacks some. In the table there are about 240,000 clones, approximately 87% of which are singletons. The specimen was peripheral blood. This receptor was taken from a man aged 55 to 69 with acute or convalescent COVID-19. The V call is TRBV7-9, the J call TRBJ2-7; 8 positions match TRBD2. The CDR3 spells CATSPPAGGFYEQYF. CDR3 DNA: TGTGCCACCTCCCCCCCGGCGGGAGGCTTCTACGAGCAGTACTTC.